These 19 T cell receptor beta chains were sequenced from one sample in a study of blood T cell repertoires in COVID-19. Assay used: immunoSEQ multiplex PCR; TCRdb lists only in-frame clones, some missing. The sample has about 220,000 clones, 75% to 90% seen once. Sequenced material: peripheral blood. These receptors were collected from a human donor in a cohort sampled during active COVID-19.

J is TRBJ1-4 and V is TRBV7-2, with TRBD1 identical over 10 bases. Germline V gene data show CDR1 as SGHTA and CDR2 as FQGNSA. The junction had 4 bases not matched to a gene; V was cut back by 0 bases and J by 3 bases. The CDR3 sequence is 17 residues long. CDR3 in amino acids: CASSLAGTGAPNEKLFF. The CDR3 DNA follows: TGTGCCAGCAGCTTAGCGGGGACAGGGGCACCTAATGAAAAACTGTTTTTT.

The table lists this clone with a few counts. The gene calls are TRBV29-1 and TRBJ2-1, with TRBD2 identical over 10 bases. The germline CDR1 and CDR2 sequences are SQVTM and ANQGSEA. The V gene end was trimmed by 3 bases and the J gene end by 7 bases; junction bases not matched to a gene: 6. This CDR3 is built from 14 residues. In DNA, the CDR3 is TGCAGCGTTGACCGAGCGGGAGGGCCAAATGAGCAGTTCTTC. Translating it yields CSVDRAGGPNEQFF.

The chain combines TRBV6-6 with TRBJ2-6; a weak D match, TRBD1 (6 bases). Germline CDR1 and CDR2: MNHNY and SVGAGI (reference sequence). This CDR3 contains 14 residues. The V gene lost 4 bases and the J gene lost 5 bases, with 9 bases spanning the gap. CDR3 nucleotides: TGTGCCAGCAGTTTGCAGGGGAGGGCCAACGTCCTGACTTTC. This sequence encodes CASSLQGRANVLTF.

The V gene is TRBV25-1, the J gene TRBJ1-3; a weak D match, TRBD1 (6 bases). This CDR3 spans 16 amino acids. Germline assignment: CDR1 MGHDK and CDR2 SYGVNS. V gave up 0 bases and J gave up 0 bases, with 9 bases separating them. CDR3 sequence: CASSEYRRGSGNTIYF. The CDR3 region has the DNA TGTGCCAGCAGTGAATATCGCAGGGGCTCTGGAAACACCATATATTTT.

The V and J genes are TRBV7-2 and TRBJ2-1; the D gene is possibly TRBD2 (6 bases). CDR3 size: 15 residues. V was cut by 1 base and J by 3 bases, with 10 bases left in between. CDR1 SGHTA and CDR2 FQGNSA come from the germline V gene. The CDR3 DNA reads TGTGCCAGCAGCTTAGTCGGGGGTTACTACAATGAGCAGTTCTTC. Translated: CASSLVGGYYNEQFF.

This clone was seen once. The chain couples TRBV7-2 to TRBJ1-3, with D possibly being TRBD1 (5 bases). This CDR3 region has 12 residues. V lost 7 bases to trimming and J lost 9 bases, with 13 bases between them. Germline CDR1 and CDR2: SGHTA and FQGNSA. For the CDR3, the DNA is TGTGCCAGCACGCAGGGCGGGGGCACCATATATTTT. It codes for CASTQGGGTIYF.

The chain joins TRBV27 to TRBJ1-4, with 10 bases matching TRBD1. J gave up 7 bases and V 5 bases, and 7 bases lay outside the gene matches. Germline assignment: CDR1 MNHEY and CDR2 SMNVEV (reference sequence). The CDR3 has 15 amino acids. For the CDR3, the DNA is TGTGCCAGCAGTCGACGGACAGGGGGAGGTGAAAAACTGTTTTTT. This translates into CASSRRTGGGEKLFF.

The gene calls are TRBV5-1 and TRBJ2-7, with 10 bases that match TRBD1. V trimming: 4 bases; J trimming: 2 bases; junction bases outside the gene matches: 6. The germline gives CDR1 SGHRS, CDR2 YFSETQ. The CDR3 length is 15 residues. CDR3 loop: CASSQGQGRTYEQYF. CDR3 in DNA: TGCGCCAGCAGCCAGGGACAGGGGCGAACCTACGAGCAGTACTTC.

V usage is TRBV14 and J usage is TRBJ1-1, with D perhaps TRBD1 (5 bases). The CDR3 runs to 13 residues. Trimming cost V 3 bases and J 4 bases, with 9 bases left between them. CDR1 and CDR2 (germline): SGHDN, FVKESK. The CDR3 bases are TGTGCCAGCAGCCAGGGGCAGCTCACTGAAGCTTTCTTT. This codes for CASSQGQLTEAFF.

This clone was seen more than once but under ten times. Other DNA sequences of this sample code for an identical CDR3. The chain uses TRBV18 and TRBJ2-5; 9 bases match TRBD1. With 4 bases clipped from V and 5 bases from J, the junction kept 2 bases outside the gene matches. This CDR3 has 13 amino acids. Germline lookup yields CDR1 KGHSH and CDR2 LQKENI. The CDR3 spells CASSLGQGETQYF. CDR3 nucleotides: TGTGCCAGCTCACTTGGACAGGGGGAGACCCAGTACTTC.

The chain carries TRBV5-4 and TRBJ1-6; D is perhaps TRBD1 (6 bases). CDR1 is SGHNT and CDR2 is YYREEE in the germline V gene (reference sequence). This CDR3 is 15 amino acids long. V was cut by 4 bases and J by 8 bases, with 16 bases left in between. This CDR3 reads CASSRRPGDYSPLHF. CDR3 coding DNA: TGTGCCAGCAGCCGGAGGCCAGGGGATTATTCACCCCTCCACTTT.

This chain uses TRBV5-1 with TRBJ1-2; a weak D match, TRBD1 (5 bases). The CDR3 length is 15 residues. The V end was cut by 2 bases, the J end by 0 bases, with 11 bases between. Germline values: CDR1 SGHRS, CDR2 YFSETQ. The CDR3 DNA is TGCGCCAGCAGCTTACGGACACCGACTAACTATGGCTACACCTTC. Its translation is CASSLRTPTNYGYTF.

The rearrangement joins TRBV9 to TRBJ2-2; D might be TRBD2 (5 bases). With 0 bases removed from V and 1 base from J, the gap between germline ends came to 10 bases. Germline V gives CDR1 SGDLS, CDR2 YYNGEE. The CDR3 has 16 residues. CDR3 in amino acids: CASSVASGRNTGELFF. CDR3 sequence (DNA): TGTGCCAGCAGCGTAGCCAGCGGCAGGAACACCGGGGAGCTGTTTTTT.

This chain links TRBV5-1 with TRBJ2-5, with 8 bases aligning to TRBD2. CDR1 is SGHRS and CDR2 is YFSETQ in the germline V gene. V was pared by 1 base and J by 4 bases, with 3 bases of the junction left unmatched. CDR3 length: 14 amino acids. The CDR3 DNA reads TGCGCCAGCAGCTTGTCGGGAGGGCGAGAGACCCAGTACTTC. Protein product: CASSLSGGRETQYF.

J is TRBJ1-2 and V is TRBV29-1; TRBD1 agrees at 9 bases. CDR3 length equals 13 residues. V was clipped by 4 bases and J by 8 bases; unmatched bases: 8. In germline, CDR1 is SQVTM, CDR2 ANQGSEA. For the CDR3, the DNA is TGCAGCGTTGCCACCACAGGGGGCCGGGGCTACACCTTC. Amino acids: CSVATTGGRGYTF.

The CDR3 sequence: CAWSLHGFSGNTIYF. For the CDR3, the DNA is TGTGCCTGGAGTTTACATGGTTTCTCTGGAAACACCATATATTTT. The chain couples TRBV30 to TRBJ1-3; no clear D gene. The germline V gene has CDR1 GTSNPN and CDR2 SVGIG (reference sequence). The V end was cut by 2 bases, the J end by 0 bases, with 11 bases between. This CDR3 is 15 amino acids long.

J is TRBJ2-3 and V is TRBV6-5, with D tentatively TRBD2 (5 bases). Germline values: CDR1 MNHEY, CDR2 SVGAGI. V lost 6 bases and J lost 0, with 10 bases in between. There are 14 residues in the CDR3. The CDR3 DNA reads TGTGCCAGCAGGAGAACTAGAAGCACAGATACGCAGTATTTT. It specifies CASRRTRSTDTQYF.

This clone was seen only once. The chain links TRBV18 to TRBJ2-6; tentative D call: TRBD1 (6 bases). V dropped 3 bases and J dropped 0 bases, with 9 bases sitting between them. The CDR3 totals 16 residues. The germline V gene has CDR1 KGHSH and CDR2 LQKENI. CDR3 nucleotide sequence: TGTGCCAGCTCACCCCTGGACAGCTCTGGGGCCAACGTCCTGACTTTC. Protein sequence: CASSPLDSSGANVLTF.

V usage is TRBV5-1 and J usage is TRBJ2-1, with TRBD2 matching over 14 bases. J was trimmed by 6 bases and V by 1 base; bases with no gene match: 3. From germline, CDR1 is SGHRS and CDR2 YFSETQ. The CDR3 covers 16 residues. The CDR3 DNA sequence: TGCGCCAGCAGCTTGCCCGGGACTAGCGGGAGCAATGAGCAGTTCTTC. Amino acid sequence: CASSLPGTSGSNEQFF.